This is a list of T cell receptor beta chains from one sample in a study of OX40 agonist ivuxolimab in advanced cancers. Clones were sequenced by immunoSEQ multiplex PCR, and TCRdb holds only the in-frame ones, with some missing. The data contain 40,000 to 50,000 clones, roughly 80% of them seen just once; the ten biggest clones take up 8% to 13%. This material consisted of CD4+ or CD8+ T cells sorted from blood, taken in a trial of the OX40 agonist ivuxolimab. These receptors came from an adult with an advanced solid tumor such as melanoma, head and neck, liver or kidney cancer. Each CDR3 is given with its conserved first and last residue. The D gene is left open where the match is weak. Clone size is not always given. Where it is, it says once, few, many or a class for expanded clones.

CDR3	DNA	V	D	size	J
CASSLREGSETQYF	TGTGCCAGCTCACTGCGGGAGGGGTCCGAGACCCAGTACTTC	TRBV18	TRBD2	few	TRBJ2-5
CASSVLGDPNYGYTF	TGTGCCAGCAGCGTACTCGGAGATCCTAACTATGGCTACACCTTC	TRBV9	NA	NA	TRBJ1-2
CASSPRTSGNTIYF	TGTGCCAGCAGCCCCCGTACCTCTGGAAACACCATATATTTT	TRBV9	NA	once	TRBJ1-3
CASSTRLAGTDTQYF	TGTGCCAGCAGCACACGACTAGCGGGCACAGATACGCAGTATTTT	TRBV9	TRBD2	NA	TRBJ2-3
CASSRDIEYIQYF	TGTGCCAGTAGCAGGGACATTGAGTACATTCAGTACTTC	TRBV19	NA	few	TRBJ2-4
CASRAWGYEQYF	TGTGCCAGCAGAGCTTGGGGCTACGAGCAGTACTTC	TRBV28	NA	NA	TRBJ2-7
CASNPNRVTGELFF	TGCGCCAGCAACCCCAACAGGGTTACCGGGGAGCTGTTTTTT	TRBV5-1	NA	NA	TRBJ2-2
CASSLRLAGVQETQYF	TGTGCCAGCAGCTTAAGGCTAGCGGGAGTCCAAGAGACCCAGTACTTC	TRBV7-8	TRBD2	once	TRBJ2-5
CASSLEGGRVGGELFF	TGTGCCAGCAGCTTAGAGGGCGGGAGAGTGGGCGGGGAGCTGTTTTTT	TRBV7-2	TRBD2	once	TRBJ2-2
CASSTRQGFTGELFF	TGCGCCAGCAGCACGCGACAGGGATTCACCGGGGAGCTGTTTTTT	TRBV5-1	TRBD1	NA	TRBJ2-2
CASRERGTEAFF	TGTGCCAGCAGGGAACGGGGCACTGAAGCTTTCTTT	TRBV28	NA	NA	TRBJ1-1
CASSVTGGRADTQYF	TGTGCCAGCAGTGTCACAGGGGGCAGGGCAGATACGCAGTATTTT	TRBV2	TRBD1	NA	TRBJ2-3
CATVQGGNQPQHF	TGTGCCACCGTCCAGGGGGGCAATCAGCCCCAGCATTTT	TRBV15	TRBD1	NA	TRBJ1-5
CASRSDGRATEAFF	TGTGCCAGCAGATCGGACGGACGAGCCACTGAAGCTTTCTTT	TRBV7-9	NA	NA	TRBJ1-1
CATHTGLAGGEQFF	TGCGCCACGCATACGGGACTAGCGGGAGGAGAGCAGTTCTTC	TRBV5-1	TRBD2	few	TRBJ2-1
CASSQEGTGITDTQYF	TGCGCCAGCAGCCAAGAGGGAACAGGGATTACAGATACGCAGTATTTT	TRBV4-3	NA	NA	TRBJ2-3
CASSHRDGKNIQYF	TGTGCCAGCAGTCACCGGGACGGCAAAAACATTCAGTACTTC	TRBV27	NA	NA	TRBJ2-4